What follows describes a single T cell receptor (beta chain). Which antigen it targets is not known. Germline is not matched at one junction end, which may reflect a read error. TCRbeta CDR3 regions were amplified from genomic DNA using the immunoSEQ Assay, a bias-controlled multiplex PCR. As for the original processing: Nucleated cell counts per sample were estimated from amplification of reference gene primers within the assay. To quantify the absolute abundance of each unique TCRbeta CDR3 rearrangement, sequence reads were collapsed and filtered. For each sample, productive Simpson clonality was calculated by taking the square root of Simpson's diversity index across productive rearrangements. In TCRdb, the immuneACCESS table is reduced to in-frame sequences with V and J assigned. These tables do not hold every clone; where another copy was compared, an unresolved V gene accounts for under half, and the others remain unexplained. The D gene and trimming were derived from the DNA, and the V and J assignments and clone size from that table. A total of about 200,000 clones appear in this sample, approximately 86% of them only once. The ten most abundant clones make up 3% to 4% of the sample.

Including the terminal cysteine and phenylalanine, the CDR3 comprises 16 residues. The retained sequence is limited to the CDR3, 48 bases, with the frame set at the first base. Via the germline V gene, CDR1 is MNHNS and CDR2 SASEGT. The sample belongs to a study of blood T cell repertoires in COVID-19 (dated by TCRdb to the early 2020s). In terms of the full investigation: Samples covering the acute and convalescent phases of COVID-19 were provided by collaborators in the United States, Italy and Spain. The samples were drawn from the first 160 participants of the ongoing ImmuneRACE study and from 1,254 subjects provided by 6 global collaborators. Where HLA class I and class II types were available, the types were taken from metadata supplied by the sample provider, not from assay-based typing. Subjects who had been exposed to COVID-19, were actively infected with it, or had recovered from it provided the deeply sampled blood TCRbeta repertoires that made up the dataset. The prospective study material was composed of cDNA or gDNA derived from T cells, B-cell-depleted T cells, or PBMCs. Nearly every sample came with metadata listing a de-identified subject ID, COVID-19 status, age in years and sex. A freely available public database, intended as a resource for researchers studying the immune response to SARS-CoV-2, is where the repertoires were released. The full study reports these points: Clinical and demographic metadata were provided uncurated, with the amount varying by source and participant.

In the prospective study, participants were about 18 to 100 years old, resided in about two dozen geographic areas of the United States, and were enrolled through a virtual design. In the prospective study, participants were assigned to cohorts based on the clinical history participants reported in a screening survey and a study questionnaire. In the prospective study, whole blood, serum and a nasopharyngeal or oropharyngeal swab were collected from each participant by mobile phlebotomists. Additional blood draws and questionnaires over an approximately two-month period could optionally be provided by prospective study participants. Blood samples from the prospective study were shipped frozen or at room temperature prior to DNA extraction.

The chain employs TRBV6-1 and TRBJ2-2; 8 bases in the junction line up with TRBD1. Sequenced material: PBMCs or T cells enriched from blood (not recorded which). The clonotype was recovered from a woman aged 40 to 55 with acute COVID-19. The nucleotide sequence is TGTGCCAGCAGCGAAGACAGGGGAGGAATCACCGGGGAGCTGTTTTTT. It translates to CASSEDRGGITGELFF.